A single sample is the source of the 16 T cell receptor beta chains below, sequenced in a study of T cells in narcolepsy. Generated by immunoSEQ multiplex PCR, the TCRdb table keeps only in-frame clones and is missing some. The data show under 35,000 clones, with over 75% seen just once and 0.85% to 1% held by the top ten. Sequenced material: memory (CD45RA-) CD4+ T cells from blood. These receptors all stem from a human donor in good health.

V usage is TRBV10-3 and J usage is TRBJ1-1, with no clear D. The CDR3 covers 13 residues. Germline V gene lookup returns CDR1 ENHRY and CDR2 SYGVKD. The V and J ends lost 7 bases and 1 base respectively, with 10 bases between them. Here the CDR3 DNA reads TGTGCCATCACCCGGGAGGCGAACACTGAAGCTTTCTTT. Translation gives CAITREANTEAFF.

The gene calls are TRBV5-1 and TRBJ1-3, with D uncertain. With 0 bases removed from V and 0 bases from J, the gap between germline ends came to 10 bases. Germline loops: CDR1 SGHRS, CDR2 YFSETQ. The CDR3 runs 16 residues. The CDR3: CASSLGGPLSGNTIYF. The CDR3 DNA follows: TGCGCCAGCAGCTTGGGCGGCCCTCTCTCTGGAAACACCATATATTTT.

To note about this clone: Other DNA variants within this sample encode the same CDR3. This CDR3 is CASSLRGQGVDEQYF. For the CDR3, the DNA is TGTGCCAGCAGCTTGAGGGGGCAGGGGGTCGACGAGCAGTACTTC. The chain employs TRBV11-2 and TRBJ2-7, with 7 bases identical to TRBD1. The germline CDR1 and CDR2 sequences are SGHAT and FQNNGV. The junction had 10 bases not matched to a gene; V was cut back by 3 bases and J by 5 bases. CDR3 length equals 15 residues.

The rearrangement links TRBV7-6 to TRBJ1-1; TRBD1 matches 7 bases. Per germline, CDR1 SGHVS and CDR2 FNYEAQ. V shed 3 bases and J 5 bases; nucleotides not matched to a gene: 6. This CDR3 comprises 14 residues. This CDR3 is CASSLQTGWTEAFF. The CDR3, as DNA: TGTGCCAGCAGCTTGCAGACAGGGTGGACTGAAGCTTTCTTT.

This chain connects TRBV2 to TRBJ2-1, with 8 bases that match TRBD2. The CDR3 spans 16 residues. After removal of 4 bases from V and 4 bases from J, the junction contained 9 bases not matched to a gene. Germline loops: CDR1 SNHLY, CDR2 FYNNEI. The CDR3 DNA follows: TGTGCCAGCAGTGGGTTACTAGCGGACCTTTACAATGAGCAGTTCTTC. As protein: CASSGLLADLYNEQFF.

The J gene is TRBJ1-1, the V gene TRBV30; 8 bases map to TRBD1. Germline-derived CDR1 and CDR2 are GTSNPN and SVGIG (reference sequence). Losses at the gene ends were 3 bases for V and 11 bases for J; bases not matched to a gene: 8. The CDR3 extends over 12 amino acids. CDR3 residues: CAWSPGQGEAFF. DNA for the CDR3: TGTGCCTGGAGCCCAGGACAGGGAGAGGCTTTCTTT.

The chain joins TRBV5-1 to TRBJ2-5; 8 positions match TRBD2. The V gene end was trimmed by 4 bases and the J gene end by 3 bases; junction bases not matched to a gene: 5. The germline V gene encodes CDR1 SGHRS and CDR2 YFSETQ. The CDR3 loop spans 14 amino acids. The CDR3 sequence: CASSGGAGEETQYF. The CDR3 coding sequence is TGCGCCAGCAGCGGGGGAGCGGGGGAAGAGACCCAGTACTTC.

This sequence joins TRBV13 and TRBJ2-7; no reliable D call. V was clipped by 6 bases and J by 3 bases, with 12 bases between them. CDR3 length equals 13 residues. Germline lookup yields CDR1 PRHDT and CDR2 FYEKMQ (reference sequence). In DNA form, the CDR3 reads TGTGCCAGCAGTCTCAATTCCATCTACGAGCAGTACTTC. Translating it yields CASSLNSIYEQYF.

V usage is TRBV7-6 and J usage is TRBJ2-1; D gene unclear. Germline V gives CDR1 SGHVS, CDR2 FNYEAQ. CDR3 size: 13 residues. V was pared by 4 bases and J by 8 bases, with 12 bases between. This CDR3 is CASSSGRFDEQFF. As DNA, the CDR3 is TGTGCCAGCAGCTCTGGTCGCTTTGATGAGCAGTTCTTC.

This CDR3 is CASSPGQGGHQPQHF. DNA of the CDR3: TGTGCCAGCAGCCCGGGACAGGGAGGTCATCAGCCCCAGCATTTT. The chain is built from TRBV16 and TRBJ1-5; 9 bases align to TRBD1. Germline V lookup: CDR1 KGHSY, CDR2 FQNENV. The CDR3 runs 15 residues. Germline trimming cut 4 bases from V and 5 bases from J; bases unmatched to any gene: 6. Complete variable domain (other parts from reference TRBV16 and TRBJ1-5): GEEVAQTPKHLVRGEGQKAKLYCAPIKGHSYVFWYQQVLKNEFKFLISFQNENVFDETGMPKERFSAKCLPNSPCSLEIQATKLEDSAVYFCASSPGQGGHQPQHFGDGTRLSIL.

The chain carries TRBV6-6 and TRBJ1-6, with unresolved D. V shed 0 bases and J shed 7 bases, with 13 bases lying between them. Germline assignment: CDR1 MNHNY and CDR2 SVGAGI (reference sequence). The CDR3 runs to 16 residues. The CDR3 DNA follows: TGTGCCAGCAGTTACTCCGGGAGGGATGGAAATTCACCCCTCCACTTT. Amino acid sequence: CASSYSGRDGNSPLHF.

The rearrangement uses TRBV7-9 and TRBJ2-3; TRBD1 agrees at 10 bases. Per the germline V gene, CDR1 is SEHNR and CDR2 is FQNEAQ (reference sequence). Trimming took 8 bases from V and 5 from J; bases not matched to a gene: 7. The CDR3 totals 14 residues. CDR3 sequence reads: CASVSGQGLDTQYF. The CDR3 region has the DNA TGTGCCAGCGTATCGGGACAGGGGTTAGATACGCAGTATTTT.

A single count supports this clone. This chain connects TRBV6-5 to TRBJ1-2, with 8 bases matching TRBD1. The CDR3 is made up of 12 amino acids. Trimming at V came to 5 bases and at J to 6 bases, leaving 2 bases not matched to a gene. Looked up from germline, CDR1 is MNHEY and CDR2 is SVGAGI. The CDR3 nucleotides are TGTGCCAGCAGTACAGGGGGTCATGGCTACACCTTC. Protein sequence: CASSTGGHGYTF.

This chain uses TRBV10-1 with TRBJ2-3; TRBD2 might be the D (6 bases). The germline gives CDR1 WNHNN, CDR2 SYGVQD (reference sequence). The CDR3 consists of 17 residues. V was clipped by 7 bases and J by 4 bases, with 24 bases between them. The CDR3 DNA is TGCGCCAGCATACTAACACCCGAGGGAGGAGTCCCAGATACGCAGTATTTT. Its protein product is CASILTPEGGVPDTQYF.

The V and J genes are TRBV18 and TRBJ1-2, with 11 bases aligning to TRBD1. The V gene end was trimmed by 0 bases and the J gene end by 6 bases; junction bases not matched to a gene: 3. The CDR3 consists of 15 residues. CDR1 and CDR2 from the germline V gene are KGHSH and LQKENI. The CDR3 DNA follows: TGTGCCAGCTCACCACCGTGGGGACAGGGGGATGGCTACACCTTC. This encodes CASSPPWGQGDGYTF. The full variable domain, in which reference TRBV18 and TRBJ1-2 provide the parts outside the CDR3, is NAGVMQNPRHLVRRRGQEARLRCSPMKGHSHVYWYRQLPEEGLKFMVYLQKENIIDESGMPKERFSAEFPKEGPSILRIQQVVRGDSAAYFCASSPPWGQGDGYTFGSGTRLTVV.

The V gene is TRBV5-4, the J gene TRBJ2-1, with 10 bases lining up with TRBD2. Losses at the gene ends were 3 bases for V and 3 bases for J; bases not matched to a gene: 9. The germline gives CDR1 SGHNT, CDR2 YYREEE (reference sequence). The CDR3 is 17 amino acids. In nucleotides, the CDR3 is TGTGCCAGCAGCTATCCGGGACTAGCGTCGGGCTACAATGAGCAGTTCTTC. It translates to CASSYPGLASGYNEQFF.